A selection of T cell receptor beta chains follows, all from one sample in a study of blood T cell repertoires in COVID-19. This table comes from immunoSEQ multiplex PCR, and its TCRdb copy is limited to in-frame clones, with some not included. Here the sample spans 200,000 to 250,000 clones, 83% being singletons. Input material: peripheral blood. The receptors derive from a woman in her thirties with COVID-19, enrolled during active disease. CDR3s include the opening cysteine and the closing phenylalanine or tryptophan. The D gene is left open where the match is weak. Only some rows state a clone size, as once, few, many or a class for expanded clones.

TRBV5-1	-	TRBJ2-2	TRBD1	CASSLVDRDDTGELFF	TGCGCCAGCAGCTTGGTGGACAGGGATGACACCGGGGAGCTGTTTTTT
TRBV4-3	-	TRBJ2-7	-	CASSQFSGAYEQYF	TGCGCCAGCAGCCAATTTAGCGGAGCCTACGAGCAGTACTTC
TRBV3-1/TRBV3-2	-	TRBJ2-7	-	CASSQGQGLGEQYF	TGTGCCAGCAGCCAAGGGCAGGGTTTGGGGGAGCAGTACTTC
TRBV18	-	TRBJ1-2	-	CASSPGANYGYTF	TGTGCCAGCTCACCGGGGGCGAACTATGGCTACACCTTC
TRBV28	-	TRBJ1-2	TRBD1	CASSSGTGAYGYTF	TGTGCCAGCAGTTCAGGGACAGGGGCGTATGGCTACACCTTC
TRBV28	-	TRBJ1-1	-	CASSLVANTEAFF	TGTGCCAGCAGTTTGGTGGCGAACACTGAAGCTTTCTTT
TRBV14	-	TRBJ2-1	TRBD2	CASSQAYRGREGQDEQFF	TGTGCCAGCAGCCAAGCTTATCGGGGGCGGGAGGGCCAGGATGAGCAGTTCTTC
TRBV5-4	-	TRBJ2-2	-	CASSERAPGELFF	TGTGCCAGCAGCGAGCGGGCCCCCGGGGAGCTGTTTTTT
TRBV2	-	TRBJ1-3	-	CASSQEVSGNTIYF	TGTGCCAGCAGTCAGGAGGTCTCTGGAAACACCATATATTTT
TRBV29-1	-	TRBJ2-7	-	CSVGRGDSYEQYF	TGCAGCGTTGGCAGGGGGGACTCCTACGAGCAGTACTTC
TRBV7-2	-	TRBJ1-1	-	CASSLALDITEAFF	TGTGCCAGCAGCTTAGCGCTGGACATCACTGAAGCTTTCTTT
TRBV19	-	TRBJ2-1	TRBD2	CASRLAGVHEQFF	TGTGCCAGTCGCCTGGCGGGAGTGCATGAGCAGTTCTTC
TRBV19	-	TRBJ2-3	TRBD2	CASSTGLAGAKDTQYF	TGTGCCAGTAGTACCGGACTAGCGGGAGCGAAAGATACGCAGTATTTT
TRBV7-3	-	TRBJ2-2	-	CASSQDRNTGELFF	TGTGCCAGCAGCCAGGACAGGAACACCGGGGAGCTGTTTTTT
TRBV9	once	TRBJ2-2	-	CASSENRGGPNTGELFF	TGTGCCAGCAGCGAGAATCGCGGCGGGCCGAACACCGGGGAGCTGTTTTTT
TRBV2	-	TRBJ2-1	TRBD1	CASKDRVNSEQFF	TGTGCCAGCAAGGACAGGGTGAATAGTGAGCAGTTCTTC
TRBV6-5	few	TRBJ1-4	TRBD1	CATESRQGLNEKLFF	TGTGCCACCGAATCCCGACAGGGTCTTAATGAAAAACTGTTTTTT
TRBV15	-	TRBJ2-7	-	CATSRARGSSDEQYF	TGTGCCACCAGCAGAGCCCGCGGTTCCAGCGACGAGCAGTACTTC
TRBV7-2	-	TRBJ2-2	TRBD1	CASSSRRGLDTGELFF	TGTGCCAGCAGCTCCCGCAGGGGGCTAGACACCGGGGAGCTGTTTTTT
TRBV27	-	TRBJ1-1	-	CASSLDSKGTEAFF	TGTGCCAGCAGTTTGGACAGCAAAGGCACTGAAGCTTTCTTT
TRBV14	-	TRBJ1-3	TRBD1	CASSHPTDRGTDSGNTIYF	TGTGCCAGCAGCCACCCAACGGACAGGGGAACGGACTCTGGAAACACCATATATTTT
TRBV28	-	TRBJ2-5	TRBD2	CASSYTGGAGETQYF	TGTGCCAGCAGTTACACCGGGGGGGCTGGTGAGACCCAGTACTTC
TRBV25-1	-	TRBJ2-5	TRBD2	CASSESGSGSWGTQYF	TGTGCCAGCAGTGAATCTGGTAGCGGGAGTTGGGGGACCCAGTACTTC
TRBV11-2	-	TRBJ2-5	TRBD2	CASSLGASGGQETQYF	TGTGCCAGCAGCTTAGGAGCCAGCGGGGGGCAAGAGACCCAGTACTTC
TRBV9	-	TRBJ1-2	-	CASNSMLGAADGYTF	TGTGCCAGCAACTCCATGCTGGGGGCTGCGGATGGCTACACCTTC
TRBV7-2	-	TRBJ1-4	-	CASSHQAFVGSEKLFF	TGTGCCAGCAGCCATCAAGCGTTTGTCGGGTCGGAAAAACTGTTTTTT
TRBV2	-	TRBJ1-2	-	CASSSQGEDYGYTF	TGTGCCAGCAGTTCACAGGGAGAGGACTATGGCTACACCTTC
TRBV2	few	TRBJ2-7	TRBD1	CASSEAGGRYEQYF	TGTGCCAGCAGTGAGGCAGGGGGCAGGTACGAGCAGTACTTC
TRBV28	-	TRBJ2-1	-	CASSVDRVNEQFF	TGTGCCAGCAGTGTAGACAGAGTCAATGAGCAGTTCTTC
TRBV25-1	-	TRBJ2-2	-	CASSDREYSGELFF	TGTGCCAGCAGTGATCGGGAGTACTCCGGGGAGCTGTTTTTT
TRBV5-4	-	TRBJ2-5	TRBD2	CATRGREEETQYF	TGTGCCACCCGGGGCCGGGAGGAGGAGACCCAGTACTTC
TRBV2	-	TRBJ2-7	TRBD1	CASCGTGVYEQYF	TGTGCCAGTTGTGGGACAGGGGTCTACGAGCAGTACTTC
TRBV28	-	TRBJ1-1	TRBD1	CASSTGDSSNTEAFF	TGTGCCAGCAGCACGGGGGACAGTAGTAACACTGAAGCTTTCTTT
TRBV9	-	TRBJ1-2	-	CVSSISDRTHYGYTF	TGTGTCAGCAGCATTAGCGACAGGACTCATTATGGCTACACCTTC
TRBV21-1	-	TRBJ2-2	-	CASTLGLAGREGTGELFF	TGTGCCAGCACCCTGGGGCTAGCGGGTCGGGAGGGCACCGGGGAGCTGTTTTTT
TRBV3-1/TRBV3-2	-	TRBJ1-2	TRBD1	CASSQEGQGVRCYHGYTF	TGTGCCAGCAGCCAGGAGGGACAGGGGGTAAGGTGTTACCATGGCTACACCTTC
TRBV2	-	TRBJ2-5	-	CASSERGTAQETQYF	TGTGCCAGCAGTGAACGGGGAACAGCCCAAGAGACCCAGTACTTC
TRBV5-6	-	TRBJ2-2	TRBD1	CASSDGQVRMTGELFF	TGTGCCAGCAGCGACGGACAGGTCCGGATGACCGGGGAGCTGTTTTTT
TRBV9	-	TRBJ2-1	-	CASSVGGDVEQFF	TGTGCCAGCAGCGTAGGGGGGGACGTAGAGCAGTTCTTC
TRBV4-2	-	TRBJ2-1	TRBD2	CASSQEGAGGSYNEQFF	TGTGCCAGCAGCCAAGAAGGAGCGGGAGGTTCCTACAATGAGCAGTTCTTC
TRBV3-1/TRBV3-2	-	TRBJ2-3	-	CASSPYVAVGTDTQYF	TGTGCCAGCAGCCCTTATGTTGCGGTGGGCACAGATACGCAGTATTTT
TRBV11-2	-	TRBJ1-1	-	CASSFGGNTEAFF	TGTGCCAGCAGCTTCGGCGGGAACACTGAAGCTTTCTTT
TRBV7-2	once	TRBJ1-3	TRBD1	CASSLSGQGFAGNTIYF	TGTGCCAGCAGCCTCAGTGGACAGGGATTCGCTGGAAACACCATATATTTT
TRBV9	-	TRBJ2-1	-	CASSVSQGSYNEQFF	TGTGCCAGCAGCGTATCTCAGGGGTCCTACAATGAGCAGTTCTTC
TRBV7-2	-	TRBJ2-7	-	CASSFKATASYEQYF	TGTGCCAGCAGCTTTAAAGCAACAGCCTCCTACGAGCAGTACTTC
TRBV28	-	TRBJ2-3	TRBD2	CASSPGLFRGSGSDTQYF	TGTGCCAGCAGTCCCGGGCTTTTCCGCGGGAGTGGCTCAGATACGCAGTATTTT
TRBV9	-	TRBJ1-2	TRBD1	CASSARAGGDSTYGYTF	TGTGCCAGCAGTGCGAGGGCAGGGGGCGACTCCACCTATGGCTACACCTTC
TRBV5-6	-	TRBJ2-1	TRBD2	CASSSLAGSPSNEQFF	TGTGCCAGCAGCTCACTAGCGGGGTCACCAAGCAATGAGCAGTTCTTC
TRBV7-7	-	TRBJ2-7	-	CASSSIGQSDEQYF	TGTGCCAGCAGCTCTATTGGACAGAGCGACGAGCAGTACTTC
TRBV19	few	TRBJ1-5	TRBD1	CASTPGQGADQPQHF	TGTGCCAGTACCCCGGGACAGGGGGCAGATCAGCCCCAGCATTTT
TRBV11-1	-	TRBJ1-1	-	CASSLDMMNTEAFF	TGTGCCAGCAGCTTAGACATGATGAACACTGAAGCTTTCTTT
TRBV30	-	TRBJ1-1	-	CAWSVPPGGTEAFF	TGTGCCTGGAGTGTACCGCCCGGGGGCACTGAAGCTTTCTTT
TRBV11-3	-	TRBJ2-3	TRBD1	CASSLGDSGTDTQYF	TGTGCCAGCAGCTTAGGGGACAGCGGCACAGATACGCAGTATTTT
TRBV6-2/TRBV6-3	-	TRBJ2-3	TRBD2	CASSYGGSVAITQYF	TGTGCCAGCAGTTACGGCGGGAGTGTCGCGATCACGCAGTATTTT
TRBV24-1	-	TRBJ2-2	-	CATSDLGGNQPPGELFF	TGTGCCACCAGTGATTTGGGGGGGAATCAGCCGCCCGGGGAGCTGTTTTTT
TRBV10-3	-	TRBJ2-2	-	CAISEWAGSNTGELFF	TGTGCCATCAGTGAGTGGGCGGGTTCGAACACCGGGGAGCTGTTTTTT